These 21 T cell receptor beta chains were sequenced from one sample in a study of blood T cell repertoires in COVID-19. TCRdb's table, derived via immunoSEQ multiplex PCR, lists solely in-frame clones and lacks some. The sample has fewer than 200,000 clones; roughly 81% are singletons. Sequenced: peripheral blood. All receptors derive from a woman aged 40 to 50 with COVID-19, enrolled during active disease.

V gene TRBV12-2 combines with J gene TRBJ2-3; the table's D call, TRBD2, was not checked against the DNA. TRBV12-2 is a pseudogene. This CDR3 has 16 amino acids. The CDR3 coding sequence is TGTGCAAGTCGTCCTGGACTAGCTCCTAGCACAGATACGCAGTATTTT. Translated, it gives CASRPGLAPSTDTQYF.

CDR3 DNA sequence: TGTGCCAGCAGCGAAGACAGGGATCAGCCCCAGCATTTT. Translation gives CASSEDRDQPQHF. The V and J genes are TRBV5-4 and TRBJ1-5, with TRBD1 matching over 7 bases. The CDR3 extends over 13 amino acids. V was pared by 4 bases and J by 5 bases, with 3 bases of the junction left unmatched. Germline V gene lookup returns CDR1 SGHNT and CDR2 YYREEE (reference sequence).

This clone was seen once. This chain joins TRBV29-1 and TRBJ2-2, with D possibly matching TRBD1 (5 bases). The V gene lost 4 bases and the J gene lost 6 bases, with 9 bases spanning the gap. The CDR3 has 12 residues. Per the germline V gene, CDR1 is SQVTM and CDR2 is ANQGSEA. CDR3 bases: TGCAGCGTTGGGGGCCTAGCCGGGGAGCTGTTTTTT. It specifies CSVGGLAGELFF.

V is TRBV3-1 (or the pseudogene TRBV3-2) and J is TRBJ2-2; D remains ambiguous. The CDR3 covers 14 residues. V lost 2 bases to trimming and J lost 5 bases, with 9 bases between them. Germline lookup yields CDR1 LGHDT and CDR2 YNNKEL (reference sequence). The CDR3 DNA reads as TGTGCCAGCAGCCAATTGCAGGCAACCGGGGAGCTGTTTTTT. It is translated as CASSQLQATGELFF.

The chain joins TRBV7-3 to TRBJ2-3, with TRBD2 identical over 9 bases. The V and J ends lost 5 bases and 5 bases, in that order; junction bases with no gene match: 14. This CDR3 contains 17 residues. Germline CDR1 SGHTA, CDR2 FQGTGA. CDR3 amino acids: CASSPLGSGSIQDTQYF. The CDR3 region has the DNA TGTGCCAGCAGCCCCCTGGGTAGCGGGAGCATCCAAGATACGCAGTATTTT.

This clone was seen a few times. The chain recombines TRBV28 with TRBJ1-3, with D perhaps matching TRBD1 (6 bases). The V gene lost 3 bases and the J gene lost 1 base, with 16 bases spanning the gap. Germline V gene data show CDR1 as MDHEN and CDR2 as SYDVKM. CDR3 length: 17 residues. The CDR3 coding sequence is TGTGCCAGCAGTTTGGGAGGGGGTACGGGATCTGGAAACACCATATATTTT. Amino acids: CASSLGGGTGSGNTIYF.

This chain joins TRBV11-1 and TRBJ2-3; D unclear. V lost 4 bases and J 0 bases, leaving 8 bases between the germline ends. The CDR3 runs to 14 residues. Germline V gene lookup returns CDR1 SGHAT and CDR2 FQDESV (reference sequence). This chain's CDR3 is CASSSPGSTDTQYF. The DNA for the CDR3 is TGTGCCAGCAGCTCCCCCGGGAGCACAGATACGCAGTATTTT.

The V and J genes are TRBV5-1 and TRBJ1-1; 7 bases align to TRBD1. This CDR3 has 16 residues. CDR1 and CDR2 from the germline V gene are SGHRS and YFSETQ. With 4 bases clipped from V and 1 base from J, the junction kept 10 bases outside the gene matches. Here the CDR3 DNA reads TGCGCCAGCAGCCCGCTACAGGGGTTGGGGAACACTGAAGCTTTCTTT. Translated, it gives CASSPLQGLGNTEAFF.

The gene calls are TRBV5-1 and TRBJ1-2, with TRBD1 matching 8 bases. Germline trimming cut 4 bases from V and 7 bases from J; bases unmatched to any gene: 6. The CDR3 runs to 13 residues. From germline, CDR1 is SGHRS and CDR2 YFSETQ. The CDR3 DNA reads TGCGCCAGCAGCCAGACAGGGGAGGGTGGCTACACCTTC. As protein: CASSQTGEGGYTF.

V and J are TRBV19 and TRBJ2-7, with 13 positions matching TRBD2. The CDR3 loop spans 16 amino acids. Per germline, CDR1 LNHDA and CDR2 SQIVND (reference sequence). The trim removed 5 bases at V and 4 bases at J, leaving 8 bases unmatched. The CDR3 loop is CASSAGTSGNIYEQYF. The CDR3, as DNA: TGTGCCAGTAGTGCCGGGACTAGCGGGAACATATACGAGCAGTACTTC.

This sequence joins TRBV28 and TRBJ1-5; possible D gene TRBD1, 6 bases. The germline CDR1 and CDR2 sequences are MDHEN and SYDVKM. This CDR3 region has 12 residues. V lost 6 bases and J 4 bases, leaving 7 bases between the germline ends. The CDR3 region has the DNA TGTGCCAGCAGCACAGGGAATCAGCCCCAGCATTTT. Residues: CASSTGNQPQHF.

The rearrangement uses TRBV12-3 or TRBV12-4 and TRBJ1-2; 8 nucleotides line up with TRBD1. The CDR3 totals 13 residues. J gave up 3 bases and V 6 bases, and 3 bases lay outside the gene matches. In DNA form, the CDR3 reads TGTGCCAGCAGGCCGACAGGGGACTATGGCTACACCTTC. It encodes CASRPTGDYGYTF.

The rearrangement links TRBV5-6 to TRBJ2-3, with 8 positions matching TRBD2. The junction had 10 bases not matched to a gene; V was cut back by 2 bases and J by 11 bases. The CDR3 spans 14 residues. Germline loops: CDR1 SGHDT, CDR2 YYEEEE. CDR3 sequence (DNA): TGTGCCAGCAGCTTAAGACTGGTTAGCGGGATGCAGTATTTT. It is translated as CASSLRLVSGMQYF.

The chain is built from TRBV19 and TRBJ2-7; TRBD1 aligns across 7 bases. Germline CDR1 reads LNHDA; CDR2 reads SQIVND (reference sequence). The V segment lost 9 bases and the J segment 0 bases; nucleotides outside the gene matches: 11. This CDR3 has 15 residues. The CDR3 is CARAQRDRSSYEQYV. The CDR3 DNA follows: TGTGCCAGGGCCCAAAGGGACAGAAGCTCCTACGAGCAGTACGTC.

CDR3 in amino acids: CASSGRKDRKDSYEQYF. CDR3 nucleotides: TGTGCCAGCAGTGGCCGAAAGGACAGGAAAGACTCCTACGAGCAGTACTTC. The chain joins TRBV6-4 to TRBJ2-7; 7 bases fit TRBD1. Germline values: CDR1 MRHNA, CDR2 SNTAGT. The CDR3 totals 17 residues. With V trimmed by 4 bases and J by 0 bases, 12 bases remained unmatched.

This rearrangement joins TRBV11-3 to TRBJ2-7; 7 bases line up with TRBD2. This CDR3 region has 19 residues. The junction had 14 bases not matched to a gene; V was cut back by 0 bases and J by 0 bases. Looked up from germline, CDR1 is SGHNT and CDR2 is YENEEA. The CDR3 sequence: CASSLDRGKSGVSSYEQYV. Written as DNA, the CDR3 is TGTGCCAGCAGCTTAGATCGGGGGAAAAGCGGGGTAAGCTCCTACGAGCAGTACGTC.

The chain is built from TRBV9 and TRBJ2-3; 9 bases fit TRBD2. Germline loops: CDR1 SGDLS, CDR2 YYNGEE. The CDR3 loop spans 16 amino acids. J lost 5 bases, V lost 3 bases, and 10 bases had no gene match. CDR3 DNA: TGTGCCAGCAGCGACCAGGGGGTAGCGGGGGTAGATACGCAGTATTTT. This encodes CASSDQGVAGVDTQYF.

The J gene is TRBJ2-5, the V gene TRBV21-1; the table's D call, TRBD2, was not checked against the DNA. TRBV21-1 has pseudogene status. The length of the CDR3 is 15 residues. Here the CDR3 DNA reads TGTGCCAGCAGGGGGGGGACCTCGTGCCAAGAGACCCAGTACTTC. Translated: CASRGGTSCQETQYF.

A single count supports this clone. The V gene is TRBV5-8, the J gene TRBJ2-7, with 9 bases aligning to TRBD1. The ends lost 5 bases at V and 3 bases at J; junction bases unmatched: 9. Looked up from germline, CDR1 is SGHTS and CDR2 is YDEGEE. CDR3 length equals 15 residues. The CDR3 nucleotides are TGTGCCAGCAGTCAGGAGACAGGGGGTTTCTACGAGCAGTACGTC. Translated, it gives CASSQETGGFYEQYV.

The chain recombines TRBV6-5 with TRBJ2-7; TRBD1 matches at 7 bases. The trim removed 5 bases at V and 4 bases at J, leaving 5 bases unmatched. The CDR3 sequence is 13 residues long. In germline, CDR1 is MNHEY, CDR2 SVGAGI. In nucleotides, the CDR3 is TGTGCCAGCAGTAAGGGGGCGGATTACGAGCAGTACGTC. It encodes CASSKGADYEQYV.

The V call is TRBV5-4, the J call TRBJ1-2; D is unclear. V was trimmed by 2 bases and J by 2 bases, leaving 7 bases between them. Germline V CDR1 and CDR2: SGHNT, YYREEE (reference sequence). This CDR3 has 13 amino acids. The CDR3 region is CASSFTENYGYTF. Here the CDR3 DNA reads TGTGCCAGCAGCTTCACAGAGAACTATGGCTACACCTTC.